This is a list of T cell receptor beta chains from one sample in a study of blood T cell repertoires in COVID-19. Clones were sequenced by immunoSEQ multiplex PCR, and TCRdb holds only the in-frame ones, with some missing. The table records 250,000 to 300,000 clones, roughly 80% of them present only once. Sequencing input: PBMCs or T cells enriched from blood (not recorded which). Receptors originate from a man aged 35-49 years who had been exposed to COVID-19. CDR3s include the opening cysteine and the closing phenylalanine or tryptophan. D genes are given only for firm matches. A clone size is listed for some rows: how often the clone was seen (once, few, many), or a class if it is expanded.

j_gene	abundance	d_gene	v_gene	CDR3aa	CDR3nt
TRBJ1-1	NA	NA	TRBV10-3	CAISEPGNTEAFF	TGTGCCATCAGTGAGCCGGGGAACACTGAAGCTTTCTTT
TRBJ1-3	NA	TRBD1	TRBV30	CAWSARQGASIYF	TGTGCCTGGAGTGCCCGACAGGGGGCTAGCATATATTTT
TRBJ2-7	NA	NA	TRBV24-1	CATAPGHPNYEQYF	TGTGCCACCGCCCCGGGACACCCGAACTACGAGCAGTACTTC
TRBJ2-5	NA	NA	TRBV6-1	CASSESGRETQYF	TGTGCCAGCAGTGAGTCAGGCAGGGAGACCCAGTACTTC
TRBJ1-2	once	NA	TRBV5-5	CASSLDAAAGGGYTF	TGTGCCAGCAGCTTGGATGCGGCGGCGGGCGGTGGCTACACCTTC
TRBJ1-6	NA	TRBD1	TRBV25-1	CASHRDSNSPLHF	TGTGCCAGCCACCGGGACAGCAATTCACCCCTCCACTTT
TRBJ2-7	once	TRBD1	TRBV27	CASKTGERLGEQYF	TGTGCCAGCAAGACAGGGGAAAGGCTAGGCGAGCAGTACTTC
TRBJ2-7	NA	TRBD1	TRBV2	CASSEGTGLFEQYF	TGTGCCAGCAGTGAAGGGACAGGGTTATTCGAGCAGTACTTC
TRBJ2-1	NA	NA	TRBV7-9	CASSFGSGPDEQFF	TGTGCCAGCAGCTTTGGTAGCGGTCCCGATGAGCAGTTCTTC
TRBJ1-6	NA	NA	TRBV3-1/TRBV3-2	CASSQDGRQALHF	TGTGCCAGCAGCCAAGATGGGAGACAGGCCCTCCACTTT
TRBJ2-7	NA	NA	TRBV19	CASQKGGAGPYEQYF	TGTGCCAGCCAAAAAGGGGGGGCAGGGCCCTACGAGCAGTACTTC
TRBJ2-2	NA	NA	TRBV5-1	CASSSRLANTGELFF	TGCGCCAGCAGCTCACGACTGGCGAACACCGGGGAGCTGTTTTTT
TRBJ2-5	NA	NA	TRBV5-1	CASSLGGRQETQYF	TGCGCCAGCAGCTTGGGGGGGAGGCAAGAGACCCAGTACTTC
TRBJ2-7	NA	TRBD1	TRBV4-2	CASSRSRGTGTHEQYF	TGTGCCAGCAGCCGATCAAGGGGGACAGGGACCCACGAGCAGTACTTC
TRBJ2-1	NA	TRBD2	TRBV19	CASSIDAGVYEQFF	TGTGCCAGTAGTATAGATGCGGGAGTCTATGAGCAGTTCTTC
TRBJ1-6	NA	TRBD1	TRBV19	CASSTGQENSPLHF	TGTGCCAGTAGTACGGGACAGGAAAATTCACCCCTCCACTTT
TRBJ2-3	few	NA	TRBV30	CAWTRRWRDTQYF	TGTGCCTGGACTCGGAGATGGAGAGATACGCAGTATTTT
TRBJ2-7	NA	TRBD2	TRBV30	CAWGEGQARLYF	TGTGCCTGGGGGGAGGGCCAGGCTCGGCTGTACTTC
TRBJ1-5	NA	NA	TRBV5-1	CASSLDGSNQPQHF	TGCGCCAGCAGCTTGGACGGTAGCAATCAGCCCCAGCATTTT
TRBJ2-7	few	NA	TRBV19	CASSTSGAYEQYF	TGTGCCAGTAGTACCTCGGGAGCTTACGAGCAGTACTTC
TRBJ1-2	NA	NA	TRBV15	CATSRIPQINYGYTF	TGTGCCACCAGCAGGATACCGCAGATTAACTATGGCTACACCTTC
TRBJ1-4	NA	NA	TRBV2	CASSGAQNEKLFF	TGTGCCAGCAGTGGAGCCCAGAATGAAAAACTGTTTTTT
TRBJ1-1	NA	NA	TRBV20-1	CSASLAGSRATEAFF	TGCAGTGCTAGTTTAGCAGGGTCTAGGGCCACTGAAGCTTTCTTT
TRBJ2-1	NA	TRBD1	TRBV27	CASRTFRTGQFNNEQFF	TGTGCCAGCAGAACTTTTAGAACGGGACAGTTCAACAATGAGCAGTTCTTC
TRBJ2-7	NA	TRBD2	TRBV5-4	CASSPGLVAYEQYF	TGTGCCAGCAGCCCAGGACTAGTAGCCTACGAGCAGTACTTC
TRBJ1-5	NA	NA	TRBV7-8	CASGRTSNQPQHF	TGTGCCAGCGGGAGGACGAGCAATCAGCCCCAGCATTTT
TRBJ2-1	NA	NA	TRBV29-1	CSVEFYALALTNNEQFF	TGCAGCGTTGAATTTTACGCCCTAGCGCTAACTAATAATGAGCAGTTCTTC
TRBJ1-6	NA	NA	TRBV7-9	CASSLGGTNSPLHF	TGTGCCAGCAGCTTAGGAGGCACAAATTCACCCCTCCACTTT
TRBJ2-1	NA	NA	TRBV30	CAWTDWHNEQFF	TGTGCCTGGACAGACTGGCACAATGAGCAGTTCTTC
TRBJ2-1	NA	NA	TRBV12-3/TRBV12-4	CASRPGQLNEQFF	TGTGCCAGCCGTCCGGGACAATTAAATGAGCAGTTCTTC
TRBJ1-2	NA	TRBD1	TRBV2	CASRWDRENYGYTF	TGTGCCAGCAGATGGGACAGGGAGAACTATGGCTACACCTTC
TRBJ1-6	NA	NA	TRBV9	CASSRRHPDNSPLHF	TGTGCCAGCAGCCGACGACACCCAGATAATTCACCCCTCCACTTT
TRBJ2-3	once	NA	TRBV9	CASSPRQGSGGTDTQYF	TGTGCCAGCAGCCCGCGACAGGGATCGGGAGGCACAGATACGCAGTATTTT
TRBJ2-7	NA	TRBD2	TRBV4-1	CASSQGVAGRALIYEQYF	TGCGCCAGCAGCCAAGGGGTAGCGGGAAGGGCTCTAATCTACGAGCAGTACTTC
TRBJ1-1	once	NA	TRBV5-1	CASSQAFDTEAFF	TGCGCCAGCAGCCAAGCCTTCGACACTGAAGCTTTCTTT
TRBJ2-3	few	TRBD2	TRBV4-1	CASSQDVAGGPADTQYF	TGCGCCAGCAGCCAAGATGTAGCGGGAGGGCCGGCAGATACGCAGTATTTT
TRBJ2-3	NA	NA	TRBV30	CAWTADTQYF	TGTGCCTGGACGGCAGATACGCAGTATTTT